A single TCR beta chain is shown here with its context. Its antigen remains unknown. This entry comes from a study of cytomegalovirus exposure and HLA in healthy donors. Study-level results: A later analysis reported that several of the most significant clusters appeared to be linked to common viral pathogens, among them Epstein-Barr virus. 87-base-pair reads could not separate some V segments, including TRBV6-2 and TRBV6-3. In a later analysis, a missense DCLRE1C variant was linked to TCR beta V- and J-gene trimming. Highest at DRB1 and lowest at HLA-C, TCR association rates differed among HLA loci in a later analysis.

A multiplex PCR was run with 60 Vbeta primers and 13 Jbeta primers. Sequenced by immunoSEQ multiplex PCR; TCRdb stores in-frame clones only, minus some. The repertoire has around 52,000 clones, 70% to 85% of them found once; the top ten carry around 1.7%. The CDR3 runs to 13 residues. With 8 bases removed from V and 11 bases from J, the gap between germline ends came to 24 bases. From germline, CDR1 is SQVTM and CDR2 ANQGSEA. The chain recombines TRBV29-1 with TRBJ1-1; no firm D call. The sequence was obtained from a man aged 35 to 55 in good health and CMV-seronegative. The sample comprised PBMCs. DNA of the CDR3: TGCAGCATCGAACCTCGCGGGTCCCGAGAGGCTTTCTTT. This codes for CSIEPRGSREAFF. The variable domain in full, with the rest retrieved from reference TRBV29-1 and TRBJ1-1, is SAVISQKPSRDICQRGTSLTIQCQVDSQVTMMFWYRQQPGQSLTLIATANQGSEATYESGFVIDKFPISRPNLTFSTLTVSNMSPEDSSIYLCSIEPRGSREAFFGQGTRLTVV.